Sequencing of this T cell receptor (beta chain) was carried out in a study of T cell changes during pregnancy in multiple sclerosis. Germline lookup yields CDR1 LNHDA and CDR2 SQIVND (reference sequence). The CDR3 loop spans 13 amino acids. V was shortened by 1 base and J by 10 bases, with 12 bases between the two germline ends. Profiled with immunoSEQ multiplex PCR; TCRdb holds only in-frame clones, not every one. Of around 62,000 clones in the sample, 90% were seen once. This clonotype originated in a female donor with multiple sclerosis, enrolled in a pregnancy study. The sample was peripheral blood, taken in the third trimester of pregnancy. The V gene is TRBV19, the J gene TRBJ2-3; D perhaps matches TRBD2 (5 bases). The CDR3 reads CASSIAATRAQYF. In DNA, the CDR3 is TGTGCCAGTAGTATAGCGGCTACGAGGGCGCAGTATTTT. Supplemented by reference TRBV19 and TRBJ2-3, the full variable domain reads DGGITQSPKYLFRKEGQNVTLSCEQNLNHDAMYWYRQDPGQGLRLIYYSQIVNDFQKGDIAEGYSVSREKKESFPLTVTSAQKNPTAFYLCASSIAATRAQYFGPGTRLTVL.